The 4 T cell receptor beta chains given below trace back to one sample, sequenced in a study of blood T cell repertoires in COVID-19. This table comes from immunoSEQ multiplex PCR, and its TCRdb copy is limited to in-frame clones, with some not included. The sample contains hundreds of thousands of clones, roughly 87% of which appear only once. The specimen sequenced was peripheral blood. The receptors originated from a man aged 18 to 30 with active or convalescent COVID-19.

The chain has TRBV18 and TRBJ2-4; D ambiguous. Germline assignment: CDR1 KGHSH and CDR2 LQKENI. Trimming removed 3 bases from V and 8 bases from J, with 11 bases in between. This CDR3 has 13 residues. CDR3 amino acids: CASSPVSQDIQYF. CDR3 DNA sequence: TGTGCCAGCTCACCGGTCAGTCAGGACATTCAGTACTTC. Full variable domain (outside the CDR3, taken from reference TRBV18 and TRBJ2-4): NAGVMQNPRHLVRRRGQEARLRCSPMKGHSHVYWYRQLPEEGLKFMVYLQKENIIDESGMPKERFSAEFPKEGPSILRIQQVVRGDSAAYFCASSPVSQDIQYFGAGTRLSVL.

The rearrangement uses TRBV12-3 or TRBV12-4 and TRBJ2-5; 7 bases fit TRBD2. The ends lost 6 bases at V and 4 bases at J; junction bases unmatched: 2. The CDR3 runs to 12 residues. The DNA of the CDR3 is TGTGCCAGCAGGGGACTACCAGAGACCCAGTACTTC. This sequence encodes CASRGLPETQYF.

CDR3 in amino acids: CASSLGFVSGGQRNTQYF. CDR3 coding DNA: TGTGCCAGCAGCTTAGGATTTGTTAGCGGGGGACAGCGGAATACGCAGTATTTT. This sequence joins TRBV11-2 and TRBJ2-3; TRBD2 matches at 9 bases. Germline-derived CDR1 and CDR2 are SGHAT and FQNNGV. The CDR3 is 18 amino acids. The junction had 15 bases not matched to a gene; V was cut back by 1 base and J by 7 bases.

V is TRBV11-2 and J is TRBJ1-6; tentatively, D is TRBD1 (6 bases). V shed 4 bases and J shed 7 bases, with 11 bases lying between them. CDR1 and CDR2 from the germline V gene are SGHAT and FQNNGV. The CDR3 length is 14 residues. CDR3 nucleotides: TGTGCCAGCAGCTGGACAGACGCCAATTCACCCCTCCACTTT. This sequence encodes CASSWTDANSPLHF.